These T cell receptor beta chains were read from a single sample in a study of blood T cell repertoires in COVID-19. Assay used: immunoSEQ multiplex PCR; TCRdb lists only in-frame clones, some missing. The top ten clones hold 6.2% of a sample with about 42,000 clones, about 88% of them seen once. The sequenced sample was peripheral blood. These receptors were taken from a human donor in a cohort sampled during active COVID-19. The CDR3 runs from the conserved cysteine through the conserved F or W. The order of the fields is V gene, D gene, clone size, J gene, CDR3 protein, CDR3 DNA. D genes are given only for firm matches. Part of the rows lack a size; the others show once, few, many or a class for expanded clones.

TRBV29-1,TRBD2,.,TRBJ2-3,CSVERRLAGGRAQYF,TGCAGCGTTGAGAGGCGACTAGCGGGAGGGCGGGCGCAGTATTTT
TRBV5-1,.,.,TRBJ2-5,CASSLDSRGETQYF,TGCGCCAGCAGCTTGGATAGCCGTGGAGAGACCCAGTACTTC
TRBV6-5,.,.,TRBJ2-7,CASSLLERPSDEQYF,TGTGCCAGCAGCCTCTTAGAGCGACCCTCCGACGAGCAGTACTTC
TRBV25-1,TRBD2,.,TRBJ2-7,CASTSTSGGSYEQYF,TGTGCCAGCACCTCGACTAGCGGGGGTTCCTACGAGCAGTACTTC
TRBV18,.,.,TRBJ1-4,CASSPQSTGATNEKLFF,TGTGCCAGCTCACCACAGTCGACAGGCGCAACTAATGAAAAACTGTTTTTT
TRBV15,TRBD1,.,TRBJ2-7,CATSGIGTGNYEQYF,TGTGCCACCAGCGGGATTGGGACAGGGAACTACGAGCAGTACTTC
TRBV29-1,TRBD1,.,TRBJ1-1,CSVAEGGRTEAFF,TGCAGCGTCGCCGAAGGGGGCCGGACTGAAGCTTTCTTT
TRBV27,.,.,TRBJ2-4,CASSQRGTGLDIQYF,TGTGCCAGCAGTCAGCGGGGGACAGGGTTGGACATTCAGTACTTC
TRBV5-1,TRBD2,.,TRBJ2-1,CASSSGTSKGNEQFF,TGCGCCAGCAGCTCGGGGACTAGCAAAGGCAATGAGCAGTTCTTC
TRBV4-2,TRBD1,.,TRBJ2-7,CASSHSETGVYEQYF,TGTGCCAGCAGCCACTCCGAAACAGGGGTTTACGAGCAGTACTTC
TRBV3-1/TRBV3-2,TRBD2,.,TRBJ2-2,CASSSGTRKTHRAAGELFF,TGTGCCAGCAGCTCCGGGACTAGAAAGACTCACAGGGCGGCCGGGGAGCTGTTTTTT
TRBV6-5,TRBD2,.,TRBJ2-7,CASSYSTGGEQYF,TGTGCCAGCAGTTACTCGACGGGGGGAGAGCAGTACTTC
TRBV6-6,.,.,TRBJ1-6,CASINRRSPLHF,TGTGCCAGCATAAACAGGAGATCACCCCTCCACTTT
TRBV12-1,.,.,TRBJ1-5,CASSARTDNQPQHF,TGTGCCAGCAGCGCCCGGACAGACAATCAGCCCCAGCATTTT
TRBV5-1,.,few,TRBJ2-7,CASSFVQGITYEQYF,TGCGCCAGCAGCTTTGTCCAGGGTATCACCTACGAGCAGTACTTC
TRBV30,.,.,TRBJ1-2,CAWTLTAYGYTF,TGTGCCTGGACCCTTACAGCCTATGGCTACACCTTC
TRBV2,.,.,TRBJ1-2,CASSPDRTGGYTF,TGTGCCAGCAGTCCCGACAGGACGGGCGGCTACACCTTC
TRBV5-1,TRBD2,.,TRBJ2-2,CASRLAGGPIGELFF,TGCGCCAGCAGACTAGCGGGAGGGCCGATCGGGGAGCTGTTTTTT
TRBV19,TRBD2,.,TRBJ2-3,CASSMPLAGGRYTQYF,TGTGCCAGTAGTATGCCTCTAGCGGGGGGGCGCTATACGCAGTATTTT
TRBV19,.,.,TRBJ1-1,CASSIWGQNTEAFF,TGTGCCAGTAGTATATGGGGCCAGAACACTGAAGCTTTCTTT
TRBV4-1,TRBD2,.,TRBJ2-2,CASSPGGRLATTGELFF,TGCGCCAGCAGCCCGGGAGGGCGGCTAGCGACCACCGGGGAGCTGTTTTTT
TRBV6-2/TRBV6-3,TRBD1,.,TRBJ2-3,CASSWSDRDTDTQYF,TGTGCCAGCAGTTGGTCCGACAGGGACACAGATACGCAGTATTTT
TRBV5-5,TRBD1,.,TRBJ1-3,CASSLGRDRGNTGGRNTIYF,TGTGCCAGCAGCTTGGGCCGGGACAGGGGGAACACTGGAGGCCGAAACACCATATATTTT
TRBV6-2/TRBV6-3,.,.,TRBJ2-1,CASSYGGNEQFF,TGTGCCAGCAGTTATGGAGGCAATGAGCAGTTCTTC
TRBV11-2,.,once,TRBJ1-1,CASSFSGRDAAFF,TGTGCCAGCAGCTTTTCGGGCAGGGATGCAGCTTTCTTT
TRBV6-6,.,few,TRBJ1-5,CASSHTPGGRVNQPQHF,TGTGCCAGCAGTCATACCCCCGGGGGGAGGGTCAATCAGCCCCAGCATTTT
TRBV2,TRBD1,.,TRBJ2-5,CASKVSRDRDQETQYF,TGTGCCAGCAAAGTATCCCGGGACAGGGATCAAGAGACCCAGTACTTC
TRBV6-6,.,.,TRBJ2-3,CASRTTGSTDTQYF,TGTGCCAGCAGGACGACCGGGAGCACAGATACGCAGTATTTT
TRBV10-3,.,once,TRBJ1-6,CAICQEGSRTLHF,TGTGCCATCTGTCAGGAGGGGAGTCGTACCCTCCACTTT
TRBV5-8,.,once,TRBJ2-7,CAGSLRGRNYEQYF,TGTGCCGGCAGTCTCCGAGGGCGAAACTACGAGCAGTACTTC
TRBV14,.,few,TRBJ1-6,CASSQVPQGRYSPLHF,TGTGCCAGCAGCCAAGTCCCGCAGGGGCGGTATTCACCCCTCCACTTT
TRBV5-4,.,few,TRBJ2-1,CASSSIRTYNEQFF,TGTGCCAGCAGCTCAATTCGGACTTACAATGAGCAGTTCTTC
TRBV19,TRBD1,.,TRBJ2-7,CASSIRGQVKQYF,TGTGCCAGTAGTATACGGGGACAGGTTAAGCAGTACTTC
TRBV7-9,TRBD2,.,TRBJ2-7,CASSLEASGRYEQYF,TGTGCCAGCAGCTTAGAGGCTAGCGGGAGGTACGAGCAGTACTTC
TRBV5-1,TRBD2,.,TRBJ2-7,CASRLPTSVGSYEQYF,TGCGCCAGCAGACTCCCTACTAGCGTAGGGTCCTACGAGCAGTACTTC
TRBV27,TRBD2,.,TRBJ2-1,CASSFRDYQDEQFF,TGTGCCAGCAGTTTCCGGGACTATCAGGATGAGCAGTTCTTC
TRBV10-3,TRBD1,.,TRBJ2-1,CAIRDDRVLRGEQFF,TGTGCCATCAGAGACGACAGGGTCCTCCGCGGTGAGCAGTTCTTC
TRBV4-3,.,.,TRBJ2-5,CASSQEGAASRETQYF,TGCGCCAGCAGCCAAGAGGGGGCAGCGTCGAGGGAGACCCAGTACTTC
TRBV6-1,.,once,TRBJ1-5,CASSEAEGYSNQPQHF,TGTGCCAGCAGTGAAGCGGAGGGTTATAGCAATCAGCCCCAGCATTTT
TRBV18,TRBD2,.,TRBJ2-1,CASSLQLAGAYNEQFF,TGTGCCAGCTCACTTCAACTAGCGGGGGCATACAATGAGCAGTTCTTC
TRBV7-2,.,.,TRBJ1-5,CASSLVGGAESNQPQHF,TGTGCCAGCAGCTTAGTAGGGGGGGCGGAGAGCAATCAGCCCCAGCATTTT
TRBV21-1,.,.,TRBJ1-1,CASSRAGKYAFF,TGTGCCAGCAGCAGGGCAGGGAAGTACGCTTTCTTT
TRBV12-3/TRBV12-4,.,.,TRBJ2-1,CASSRASTSWFF,TGTGCCAGCAGTCGAGCCTCCACTTCTTGGTTCTTC
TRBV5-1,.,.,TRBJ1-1,CASSENMDTEAFF,TGCGCCAGCAGCGAGAATATGGACACTGAAGCTTTCTTT
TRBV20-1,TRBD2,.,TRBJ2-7,CSATDRLAGRYEQYF,TGCAGTGCTACTGACCGACTAGCGGGGAGGTACGAGCAGTACTTC
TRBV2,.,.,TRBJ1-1,CASNQVEGTEAFF,TGTGCCAGCAACCAAGTGGAGGGCACTGAAGCTTTCTTT
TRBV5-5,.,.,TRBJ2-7,CASSRQVPTYEQYF,TGTGCCAGCAGCAGACAGGTTCCCACCTACGAGCAGTACTTC
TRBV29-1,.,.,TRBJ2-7,CSVVWGRNEQYF,TGCAGCGTTGTTTGGGGGCGCAACGAGCAGTACTTC